What follows are 10 T cell receptor beta chains derived from one specimen sequenced in a study of T cells expressing NK-cell markers (dated by TCRdb to 2018 to 2020). The library was made by 5' RACE. TCRdb shows the sequencer as Illumina HiSeq 2000. TCRdb reprocessed the sequencing reads and holds a single record per CDR3 protein sequence, with no DNA. The table of this sample itemizes about 400,000 distinct CDR3 sequences. The top ten hold 9.5% to 12% of the sample. The sample was blood T cells: a sorted CD56 or NKG2C T cell subset, CD4+ or CD8+ T cells, or bulk PBMC T cells (not recorded which). The origin of the receptors is a woman aged 45-65 years in good health. Donor details come from another sample of the same person, matched by shared clones.

The chain recombines TRBV20-1 with TRBJ1-5; TCRdb designates TRBD1, a call that cannot be tested without DNA. The CDR3 sequence is 13 residues long. CDR1 and CDR2 (germline): DFQATT, SNEGSKA (reference sequence). This chain's CDR3 is CSAPGTSNQPQHF.

The J gene is TRBJ1-4, the V gene TRBV5-4; TCRdb designates TRBD1, a call that cannot be tested without DNA. The CDR3 totals 14 residues. CDR1 and CDR2 (germline): SGHNT, YYREEE (reference sequence). CDR3 sequence reads: CASSYRDTNEKLFF.

This chain uses TRBV12-3 or TRBV12-4 with TRBJ1-2. The CDR3 totals 13 residues. The CDR3 loop reads CASSSLGYYGYTF.

This chain connects TRBV12-3 or TRBV12-4 to TRBJ2-1; lacking DNA, the TRBD2 call made by TCRdb goes unchecked. The CDR3 totals 13 residues. CDR3 region: CASKGTSRNEQFF.

V is TRBV5-1 and J is TRBJ2-1; the D gene TCRdb calls, TRBD2, cannot be checked with no DNA. The CDR3 covers 17 residues. Germline CDR1 SGHRS, CDR2 YFSETQ. The CDR3 here is CASSLTPSKSSYNEQFF.

The J gene is TRBJ1-4, the V gene TRBV30; TCRdb's D call of TRBD1 is untestable without DNA. This CDR3 has 13 residues. The germline CDR1 and CDR2 sequences are GTSNPN and SVGIG (reference sequence). This chain's CDR3 is CAWSVRGAEKLFF.

The rearrangement links TRBV12-3 or TRBV12-4 to TRBJ2-1; TCRdb proposes TRBD1, but this gene call is untestable without DNA. This CDR3 has 15 amino acids. CDR3: CASSLGQWTFDEQFF.

The chain uses TRBV5-1 and TRBJ2-7; TCRdb calls TRBD2, which cannot be checked without DNA. CDR1 and CDR2 (germline): SGHRS, YFSETQ. The CDR3 covers 15 residues. The CDR3: CASSADAAGSYEQYF.

This sequence joins TRBV9 and TRBJ1-1; without DNA, the TCRdb call of TRBD1 cannot be checked. This CDR3 contains 13 residues. From germline, CDR1 is SGDLS and CDR2 YYNGEE. The CDR3 sequence: CASSVEGGDEAFF.

The chain has TRBV4-1 and TRBJ2-1; TCRdb proposes TRBD2, but this gene call is untestable without DNA. Germline CDR1 reads MGHRA; CDR2 reads YSYEKL. The CDR3 runs 16 residues. CDR3 sequence: CASSQDVPSGRNEQFF.